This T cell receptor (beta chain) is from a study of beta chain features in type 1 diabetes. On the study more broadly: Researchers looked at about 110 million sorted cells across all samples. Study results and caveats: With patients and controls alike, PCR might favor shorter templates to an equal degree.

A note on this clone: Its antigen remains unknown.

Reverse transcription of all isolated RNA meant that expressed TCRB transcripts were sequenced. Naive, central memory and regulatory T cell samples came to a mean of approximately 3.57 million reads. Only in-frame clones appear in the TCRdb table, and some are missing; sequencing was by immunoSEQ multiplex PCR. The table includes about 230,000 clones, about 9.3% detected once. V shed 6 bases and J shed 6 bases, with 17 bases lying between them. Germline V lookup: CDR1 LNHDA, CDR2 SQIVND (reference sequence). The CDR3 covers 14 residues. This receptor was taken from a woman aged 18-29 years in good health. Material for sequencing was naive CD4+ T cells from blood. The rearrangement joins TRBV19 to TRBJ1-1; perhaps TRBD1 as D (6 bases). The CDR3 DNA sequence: TGTGCCAGTAGCACAGGGCCCGGAATCCCTGAAGCTTTCTTT. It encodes CASSTGPGIPEAFF.